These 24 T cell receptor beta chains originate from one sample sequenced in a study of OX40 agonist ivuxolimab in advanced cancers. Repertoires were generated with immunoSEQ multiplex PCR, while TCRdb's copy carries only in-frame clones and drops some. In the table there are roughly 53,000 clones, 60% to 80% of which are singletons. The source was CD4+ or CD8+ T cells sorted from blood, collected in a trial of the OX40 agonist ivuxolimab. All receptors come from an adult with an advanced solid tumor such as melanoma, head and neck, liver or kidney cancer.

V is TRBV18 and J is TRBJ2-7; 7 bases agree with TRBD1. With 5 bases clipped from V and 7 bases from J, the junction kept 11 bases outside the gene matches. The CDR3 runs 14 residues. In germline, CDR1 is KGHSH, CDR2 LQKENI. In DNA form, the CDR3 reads TGTGCCAGCTCATCACGAACGGGACAGAATGAGCAGTACTTC. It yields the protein CASSSRTGQNEQYF.

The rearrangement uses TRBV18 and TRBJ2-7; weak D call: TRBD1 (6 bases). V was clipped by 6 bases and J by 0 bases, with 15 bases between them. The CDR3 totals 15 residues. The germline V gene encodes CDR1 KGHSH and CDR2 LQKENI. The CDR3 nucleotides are TGTGCCAGCTCCTCCGGGACAACTAGCTCCTACGAGCAGTACTTC. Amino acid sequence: CASSSGTTSSYEQYF.

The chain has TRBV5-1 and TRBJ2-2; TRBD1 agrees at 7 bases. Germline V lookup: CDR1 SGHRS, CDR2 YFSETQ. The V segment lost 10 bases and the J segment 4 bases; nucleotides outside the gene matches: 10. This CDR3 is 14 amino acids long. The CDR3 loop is CASRRDSPTGELFF. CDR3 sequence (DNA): TGCGCCTCGCGTCGGGACAGCCCCACCGGGGAGCTGTTTTTT.

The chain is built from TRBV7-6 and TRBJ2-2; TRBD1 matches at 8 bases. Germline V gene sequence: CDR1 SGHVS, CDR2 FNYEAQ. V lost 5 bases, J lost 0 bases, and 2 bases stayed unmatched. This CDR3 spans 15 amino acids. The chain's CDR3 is CASSPGQANTGELFF. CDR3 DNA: TGTGCCAGCAGCCCGGGACAGGCGAACACCGGGGAGCTGTTTTTT.

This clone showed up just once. CDR3 loop: CASSPRGSGGHSSYNEQFF. CDR3 DNA sequence: TGTGCCAGCAGCCCCCGGGGTAGCGGGGGCCACAGCTCCTACAATGAGCAGTTCTTC. The chain couples TRBV7-8 to TRBJ2-1; 9 nucleotides line up with TRBD2. This CDR3 spans 19 amino acids. Germline CDR1 SGHVS, CDR2 FQNEAQ. The trim removed 5 bases at V and 0 bases at J, leaving 14 bases unmatched.

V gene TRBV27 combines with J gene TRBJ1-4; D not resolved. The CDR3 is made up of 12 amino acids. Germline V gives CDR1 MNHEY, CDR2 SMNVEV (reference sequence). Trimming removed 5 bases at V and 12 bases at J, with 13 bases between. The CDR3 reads CASSGQATELFF. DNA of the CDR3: TGTGCCAGCAGTGGGCAGGCGACGGAACTGTTTTTT.

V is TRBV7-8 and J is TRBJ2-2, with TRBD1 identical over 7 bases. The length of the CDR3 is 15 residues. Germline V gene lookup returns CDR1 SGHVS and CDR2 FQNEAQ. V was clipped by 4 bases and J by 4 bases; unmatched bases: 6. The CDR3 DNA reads TGTGCCAGCAGCTCCCGACAGGGCGGCACCGGGGAGCTGTTTTTT. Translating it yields CASSSRQGGTGELFF.

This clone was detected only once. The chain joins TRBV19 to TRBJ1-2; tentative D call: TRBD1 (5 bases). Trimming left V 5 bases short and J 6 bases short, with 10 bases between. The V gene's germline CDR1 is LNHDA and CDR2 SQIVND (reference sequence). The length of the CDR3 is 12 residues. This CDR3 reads CASSPTDHGYTF. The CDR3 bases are TGTGCCAGTAGTCCGACAGACCATGGCTACACCTTC.

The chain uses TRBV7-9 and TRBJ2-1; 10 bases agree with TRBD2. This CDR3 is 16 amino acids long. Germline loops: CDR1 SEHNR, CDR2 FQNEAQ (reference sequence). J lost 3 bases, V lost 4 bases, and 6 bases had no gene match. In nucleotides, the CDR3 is TGTGCCAGCAGCTCCGAACTAGCGGGGCACTACAATGAGCAGTTCTTC. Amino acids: CASSSELAGHYNEQFF.

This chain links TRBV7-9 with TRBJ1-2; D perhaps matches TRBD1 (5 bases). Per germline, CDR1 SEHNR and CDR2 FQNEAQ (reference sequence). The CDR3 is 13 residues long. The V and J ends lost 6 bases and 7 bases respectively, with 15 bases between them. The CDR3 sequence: CASRRGPSTGYTF. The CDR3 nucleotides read TGTGCCAGCAGGAGGGGACCTTCGACTGGCTACACCTTC.

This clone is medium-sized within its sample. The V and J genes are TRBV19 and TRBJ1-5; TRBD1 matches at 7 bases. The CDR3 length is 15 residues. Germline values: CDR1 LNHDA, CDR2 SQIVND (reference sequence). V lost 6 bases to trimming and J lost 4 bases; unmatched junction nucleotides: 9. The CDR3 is CASRGGQGGNQPQHF. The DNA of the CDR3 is TGTGCCAGTAGAGGAGGTCAGGGGGGTAATCAGCCCCAGCATTTT. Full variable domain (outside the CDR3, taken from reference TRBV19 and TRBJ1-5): DGGITQSPKYLFRKEGQNVTLSCEQNLNHDAMYWYRQDPGQGLRLIYYSQIVNDFQKGDIAEGYSVSREKKESFPLTVTSAQKNPTAFYLCASRGGQGGNQPQHFGDGTRLSIL.

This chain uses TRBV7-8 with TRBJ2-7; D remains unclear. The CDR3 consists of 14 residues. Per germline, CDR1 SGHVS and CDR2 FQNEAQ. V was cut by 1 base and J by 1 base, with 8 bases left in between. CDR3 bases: TGTGCCAGCAGCTTAGGAACAAGATCCTACGAGCAGTACTTC. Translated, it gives CASSLGTRSYEQYF.

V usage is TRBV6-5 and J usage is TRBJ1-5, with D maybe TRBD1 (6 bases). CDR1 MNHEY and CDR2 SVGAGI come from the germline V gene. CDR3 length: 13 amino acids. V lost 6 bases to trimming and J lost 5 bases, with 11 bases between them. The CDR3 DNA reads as TGTGCCAGCAGATTACAGGGAGATCAGCCCCAGCATTTT. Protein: CASRLQGDQPQHF.

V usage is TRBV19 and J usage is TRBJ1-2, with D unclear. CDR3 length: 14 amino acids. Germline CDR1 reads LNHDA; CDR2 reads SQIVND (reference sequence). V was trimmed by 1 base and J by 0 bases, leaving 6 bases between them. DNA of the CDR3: TGTGCCAGTAGTATAGGGCAAGCTAACTATGGCTACACCTTC. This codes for CASSIGQANYGYTF. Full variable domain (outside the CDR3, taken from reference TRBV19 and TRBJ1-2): DGGITQSPKYLFRKEGQNVTLSCEQNLNHDAMYWYRQDPGQGLRLIYYSQIVNDFQKGDIAEGYSVSREKKESFPLTVTSAQKNPTAFYLCASSIGQANYGYTFGSGTRLTVV.

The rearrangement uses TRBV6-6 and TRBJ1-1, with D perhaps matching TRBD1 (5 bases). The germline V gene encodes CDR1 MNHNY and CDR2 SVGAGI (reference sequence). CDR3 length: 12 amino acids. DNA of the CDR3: TGTGCGGTGGGGCGGTCAGACACTGAAGCTTTCTTT. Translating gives CAVGRSDTEAFF.

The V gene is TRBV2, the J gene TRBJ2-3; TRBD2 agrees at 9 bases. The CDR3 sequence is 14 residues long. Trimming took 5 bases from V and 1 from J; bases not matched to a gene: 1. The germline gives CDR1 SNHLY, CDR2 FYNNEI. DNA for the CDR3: TGTGCCAGCAGTCGGACTAGCGGCACAGATACGCAGTATTTT. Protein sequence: CASSRTSGTDTQYF.

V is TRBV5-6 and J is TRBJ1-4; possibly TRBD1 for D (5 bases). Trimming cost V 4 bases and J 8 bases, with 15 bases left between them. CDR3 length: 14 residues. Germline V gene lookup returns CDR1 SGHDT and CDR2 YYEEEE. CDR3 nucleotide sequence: TGTGCCAGCAGCAGTACAGGAGTGGGGGAAAAACTGTTTTTT. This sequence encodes CASSSTGVGEKLFF.

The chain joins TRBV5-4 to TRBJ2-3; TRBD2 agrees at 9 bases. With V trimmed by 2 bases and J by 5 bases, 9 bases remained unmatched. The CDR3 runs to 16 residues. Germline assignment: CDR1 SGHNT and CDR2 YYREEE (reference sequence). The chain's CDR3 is CASSFRAGGQGDTQYF. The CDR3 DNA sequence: TGTGCCAGCAGCTTCCGGGCGGGGGGGCAGGGAGATACGCAGTATTTT.

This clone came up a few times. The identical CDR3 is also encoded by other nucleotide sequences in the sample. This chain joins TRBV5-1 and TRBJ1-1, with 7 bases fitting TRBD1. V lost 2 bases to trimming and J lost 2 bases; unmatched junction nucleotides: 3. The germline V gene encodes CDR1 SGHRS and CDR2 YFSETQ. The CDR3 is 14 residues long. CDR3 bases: TGCGCCAGCAGCTTACAGGGGAGTAACACTGAAGCTTTCTTT. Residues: CASSLQGSNTEAFF.

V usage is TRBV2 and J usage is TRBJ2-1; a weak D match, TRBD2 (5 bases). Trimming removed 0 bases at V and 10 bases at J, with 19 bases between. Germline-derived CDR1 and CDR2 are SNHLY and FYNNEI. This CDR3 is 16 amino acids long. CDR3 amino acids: CASSEARLAPFPEQFF. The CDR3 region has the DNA TGTGCCAGCAGTGAAGCGCGGCTAGCCCCCTTTCCGGAGCAGTTCTTC.

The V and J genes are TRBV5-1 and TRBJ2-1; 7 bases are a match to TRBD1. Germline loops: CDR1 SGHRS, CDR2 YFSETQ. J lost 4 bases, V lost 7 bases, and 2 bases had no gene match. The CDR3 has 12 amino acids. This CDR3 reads CASGTAYNEQFF. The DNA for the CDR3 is TGCGCCAGCGGGACAGCTTACAATGAGCAGTTCTTC.

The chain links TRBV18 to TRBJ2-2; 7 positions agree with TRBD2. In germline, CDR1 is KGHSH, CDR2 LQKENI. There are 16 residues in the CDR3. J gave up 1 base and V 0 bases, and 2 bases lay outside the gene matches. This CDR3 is CASSPPSGENTGELFF. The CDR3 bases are TGTGCCAGCTCACCACCAAGCGGGGAGAACACCGGGGAGCTGTTTTTT.

CDR3 protein: CASGGQGVIGNTIYF. The DNA for the CDR3 is TGTGCCAGCGGGGGACAGGGGGTAATTGGAAACACCATATATTTT. This chain connects TRBV28 to TRBJ1-3; the match to TRBD1 covers 11 bases. Germline V lookup: CDR1 MDHEN, CDR2 SYDVKM. J gave up 3 bases and V 8 bases, and 6 bases lay outside the gene matches. CDR3 size: 15 residues.

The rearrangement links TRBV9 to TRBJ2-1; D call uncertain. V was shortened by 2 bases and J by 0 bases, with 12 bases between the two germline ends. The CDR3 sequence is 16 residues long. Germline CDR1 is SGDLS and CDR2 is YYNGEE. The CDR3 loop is CASSVIAKSSYNEQFF. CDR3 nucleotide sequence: TGTGCCAGCAGCGTCATAGCCAAGAGCTCCTACAATGAGCAGTTCTTC.